This TCR beta chain is drawn from a study of blood T cell repertoires in COVID-19. Study as a whole: From the United States, Italy and Spain came samples of acute and convalescent COVID-19. PBMCs, B-cell-depleted T cells, or T cells provided the cDNA or gDNA that made up the material.

The germline V and J ends were trimmed by 7 bases and 5 bases, with 21 bases remaining between them. CDR3 length equals 15 residues. Germline values: CDR1 SGDLS, CDR2 YYNGEE. Original processing methods: Reference gene primer amplification yielded estimated nucleated cell counts. Repertoires were generated with immunoSEQ multiplex PCR, while TCRdb's copy carries only in-frame clones and drops some. That table furnishes V, J and clone size, whereas the DNA furnished D and trimming. This sample has 50,000 or so clones, with about 84% found just once. The origin of this receptor is a woman older than 75 with acute or convalescent COVID-19. The sample comprised peripheral blood. The chain recombines TRBV9 with TRBJ1-1, with D uncertain. The CDR3 DNA reads as TGTGCCAGCTCCCCCGAGGAGTCGGGGAGGACTGAAGCTTTCTTT. Its protein product is CASSPEESGRTEAFF.